This passage covers 22 T cell receptor beta chains from one sample sequenced in a study of control samples from healthy donors and cancer patients. Method: immunoSEQ multiplex PCR; TCRdb's copy keeps in-frame clones and lacks some. The sample records about 110,000 clones, over 75% being singletons. Sequenced sample: PBMCs. The receptors were sampled from a woman aged 55-70 years with lung cancer.

This clone appeared a single time. The V call is TRBV7-9, the J call TRBJ2-4, with 12 bases identical to TRBD2. Germline V lookup: CDR1 SEHNR, CDR2 FQNEAQ (reference sequence). V shed 1 base, J shed 7 bases, and the junction held 5 bases outside the gene matches. The CDR3 is 16 amino acids. In nucleotides, the CDR3 is TGTGCCAGCAGCTTAGAACTAGCGGGGGGATGGAACATTCAGTACTTC. Translating it yields CASSLELAGGWNIQYF.

The chain links TRBV3-1 (or the pseudogene TRBV3-2) to TRBJ1-1; TRBD1 matches 7 bases. The CDR3 runs to 14 residues. Germline CDR1 reads LGHDT; CDR2 reads YNNKEL (reference sequence). Trimming cost V 2 bases and J 6 bases; bases outside gene matches: 6. The CDR3 coding sequence is TGTGCCAGCAGCCAACATACAGGGGCAGCTGAAGCTTTCTTT. Translated, it gives CASSQHTGAAEAFF.

This clone has just one count. The chain joins TRBV7-3 to TRBJ2-2; D not resolved. Germline-derived CDR1 and CDR2 are SGHTA and FQGTGA. The V end lost 5 bases, the J end lost 5 bases, and 12 bases lay between the germline ends. This CDR3 comprises 14 residues. CDR3 protein: CASSLSESTGELFF. CDR3 DNA: TGTGCCAGCAGCCTGTCTGAGTCTACCGGGGAGCTGTTTTTT.

The J gene is TRBJ1-5, the V gene TRBV12-3 or TRBV12-4; no firm D call. This CDR3 has 13 amino acids. V lost 5 bases and J 9 bases, leaving 14 bases between the germline ends. The CDR3 DNA reads TGTGCCAGCAGTCCAACCCTAGAGCGGCCCCAGCATTTT. Protein product: CASSPTLERPQHF.

This clone was seen just once. The chain uses TRBV4-2 and TRBJ2-1; no reliable D call. CDR1 LGHNA and CDR2 YNFKEQ come from the germline V gene. V lost 0 bases, J lost 11 bases, and 11 bases lay in between. The CDR3 sequence is 13 residues long. The CDR3 nucleotides read TGTGCCAGCAGCCAAGATAGGAGCGAACAGCAGTTCTTC. Protein product: CASSQDRSEQQFF.

J is TRBJ2-1 and V is TRBV9, with D tentatively TRBD2 (6 bases). Germline lookup yields CDR1 SGDLS and CDR2 YYNGEE. Deletions cut 1 base from V and 0 bases from J, with 14 bases between. This CDR3 is 17 amino acids long. The CDR3 sequence is CASSVRQRASSYNEQFF. In DNA, the CDR3 is TGTGCCAGCAGCGTAAGGCAGCGGGCCAGCTCCTACAATGAGCAGTTCTTC.

The chain carries TRBV9 and TRBJ1-2; 9 nucleotides match TRBD1. V trimming: 4 bases; J trimming: 4 bases; junction bases outside the gene matches: 11. From germline, CDR1 is SGDLS and CDR2 YYNGEE. The CDR3 is 16 residues long. CDR3 coding DNA: TGTGCCAGCAGCACCTCACCGGGACAGGGACTCTATGGCTACACCTTC. It yields the protein CASSTSPGQGLYGYTF. Looking up the rest from reference TRBV9 and TRBJ1-2 gives the full variable domain: DSGVTQTPKHLITATGQRVTLRCSPRSGDLSVYWYQQSLDQGLQFLIQYYNGEERAKGNILERFSAQQFPDLHSELNLSSLELGDSALYFCASSTSPGQGLYGYTFGSGTRLTVV.

This sequence joins TRBV9 and TRBJ1-1; D uncertain. Germline V gives CDR1 SGDLS, CDR2 YYNGEE. The CDR3 totals 13 residues. The ends were cut back, 0 bases at V and 6 bases at J, with 9 bases in the middle. The CDR3 region is CASSVEVKAEAFF. In DNA form, the CDR3 reads TGTGCCAGCAGCGTAGAGGTGAAGGCTGAAGCTTTCTTT.

Here the CDR3 DNA reads TGTGCCAGCAGCATGTCAGGATCGAACACTGAAGCTTTCTTT. It specifies CASSMSGSNTEAFF. This chain links TRBV7-3 with TRBJ1-1; D uncertain. Germline CDR1 reads SGHTA; CDR2 reads FQGTGA. V lost 5 bases and J 1 base, leaving 11 bases between the germline ends. CDR3 length: 14 amino acids.

The chain employs TRBV18 and TRBJ2-7, with 9 bases matching TRBD2. The germline gives CDR1 KGHSH, CDR2 LQKENI. V lost 3 bases and J lost 0; bases outside the gene matches: 6. The CDR3 extends over 16 amino acids. CDR3 protein: CASSPTSSGASYEQYF. Here the CDR3 DNA reads TGTGCCAGCTCACCTACATCTAGCGGGGCCTCCTACGAGCAGTACTTC.

The chain uses TRBV6-1 and TRBJ1-5; no clear D. The length of the CDR3 is 14 residues. From germline, CDR1 is MNHNS and CDR2 SASEGT. V lost 1 base to trimming and J lost 4 bases, with 8 bases between them. The CDR3 DNA reads TGTGCCAGCAGTGAAGGGTATCTGAATCAGCCCCAGCATTTT. Protein product: CASSEGYLNQPQHF.

The chain uses TRBV29-1 and TRBJ1-1; 9 nucleotides line up with TRBD1. Trimming took 4 bases from V and 0 from J; bases not matched to a gene: 3. The CDR3 is 14 amino acids. Germline V lookup: CDR1 SQVTM, CDR2 ANQGSEA. CDR3 sequence reads: CSVGTGAMNTEAFF. In DNA form, the CDR3 reads TGCAGCGTTGGGACAGGGGCGATGAACACTGAAGCTTTCTTT.

The chain has TRBV9 and TRBJ2-1, with TRBD1 matching over 7 bases. Germline V gene data show CDR1 as SGDLS and CDR2 as YYNGEE. V shed 0 bases, J shed 5 bases, and the junction held 5 bases outside the gene matches. This CDR3 is 15 amino acids long. CDR3 nucleotide sequence: TGTGCCAGCAGCGTAGTTGTGACAGGGAACAATGAGCAGTTCTTC. Its protein product is CASSVVVTGNNEQFF.

J is TRBJ2-1 and V is TRBV30; D remains ambiguous. V dropped 2 bases and J dropped 6 bases, with 11 bases sitting between them. There are 13 residues in the CDR3. Germline CDR1 and CDR2: GTSNPN and SVGIG (reference sequence). The CDR3 DNA reads TGTGCCTGGAGTAGTGGCGGTTCCAATGAGCAGTTCTTC. This translates into CAWSSGGSNEQFF.

V gene TRBV5-6 combines with J gene TRBJ1-4; D perhaps matches TRBD1 (5 bases). Germline assignment: CDR1 SGHDT and CDR2 YYEEEE. There are 15 residues in the CDR3. Between the trimmed V and J ends, which lost 2 bases and 4 bases, there was a span of 12 bases. Here the CDR3 reads CASSFRQGGNEKLFF. As DNA, the CDR3 is TGTGCCAGCAGCTTCCGCCAGGGTGGTAATGAAAAACTGTTTTTT.

V usage is TRBV7-9 and J usage is TRBJ1-5; D not resolved. V was trimmed by 5 bases and J by 4 bases, leaving 9 bases between them. The CDR3 extends over 13 amino acids. Germline assignment: CDR1 SEHNR and CDR2 FQNEAQ (reference sequence). DNA for the CDR3: TGTGCCAGCAGCAAGGCGGGAAATCAGCCCCAGCATTTT. It codes for CASSKAGNQPQHF.

The chain combines TRBV9 with TRBJ2-1, with D possibly being TRBD1 (5 bases). Between the trimmed V and J ends, which lost 0 bases and 3 bases, there was a span of 10 bases. CDR3 length equals 15 residues. Germline CDR1 is SGDLS and CDR2 is YYNGEE. In nucleotides, the CDR3 is TGTGCCAGCAGCGTAGGGCAGGGCATCTACAATGAGCAGTTCTTC. This translates into CASSVGQGIYNEQFF.

J is TRBJ2-3 and V is TRBV29-1, with TRBD2 matching over 14 bases. Germline trimming cut 7 bases from V and 3 bases from J; bases unmatched to any gene: 3. In germline, CDR1 is SQVTM, CDR2 ANQGSEA. There are 14 residues in the CDR3. CDR3 nucleotides: TGCAGCGCTGGGACTAGCGGGAGTACAGATACGCAGTATTTT. Translation gives CSAGTSGSTDTQYF.

This CDR3 reads CAITSPGGTEAFF. CDR3 coding DNA: TGTGCCATCACCTCCCCCGGGGGGACTGAAGCTTTCTTT. This chain connects TRBV10-3 to TRBJ1-1; D possibly corresponds to TRBD1 (5 bases). This CDR3 spans 13 amino acids. Trimming cost V 7 bases and J 5 bases, with 14 bases left between them. Germline V gene sequence: CDR1 ENHRY, CDR2 SYGVKD.

The chain uses TRBV9 and TRBJ2-1; D is possibly TRBD2 (7 bases). The CDR3 is made up of 15 amino acids. Germline CDR1 and CDR2: SGDLS and YYNGEE. V was shortened by 1 base and J by 6 bases, with 14 bases between the two germline ends. CDR3 sequence: CASSVSTGGPNEQFF. The CDR3 coding sequence is TGTGCCAGCAGCGTAAGCACGGGGGGCCCCAATGAGCAGTTCTTC.

This clone was detected only once. This rearrangement joins TRBV27 to TRBJ2-1, with 9 bases that match TRBD1. The junction had 6 bases not matched to a gene; V was cut back by 6 bases and J by 3 bases. The germline V gene encodes CDR1 MNHEY and CDR2 SMNVEV (reference sequence). This CDR3 is built from 15 residues. This CDR3 is CASSTGGAGYNEQFF. Here the CDR3 DNA reads TGTGCCAGCAGCACAGGGGGCGCAGGCTACAATGAGCAGTTCTTC.

The V gene is TRBV3-1 (or the pseudogene TRBV3-2), the J gene TRBJ2-7; D is perhaps TRBD1 (6 bases). The V end was cut by 4 bases, the J end by 3 bases, with 10 bases between. The germline V gene has CDR1 LGHDT and CDR2 YNNKEL (reference sequence). The CDR3 loop spans 13 amino acids. CDR3 in amino acids: CASSPNRVYEQYF. The CDR3 coding sequence is TGTGCCAGCAGCCCAAACAGGGTCTACGAGCAGTACTTC.